Sequencing of this T cell receptor (beta chain) was carried out in a study of blood T cell repertoires in COVID-19. On the study more broadly: Some COVID-19 samples were acute and others convalescent; all came from the United States, Italy and Spain. PBMCs, B-cell-depleted T cells, or T cells were the source of the cDNA or gDNA that made up the material.

In the original analysis: Nucleated cell number was recorded as an estimate derived from reference gene primer amplification. The assay was immunoSEQ multiplex PCR, and TCRdb's table has in-frame clones only and misses some. From that table come the V and J calls and clone size; the DNA was used to work out D and trimming. The sample records more than 200,000 clones, over 70% being singletons. The CDR3 extends over 14 amino acids. Trimming took off 4 bases at V and 2 bases at J, with 13 bases between the two ends. Germline CDR1 is SGHNT and CDR2 is YYREEE (reference sequence). This TCR was sampled from a man in his forties with acute or convalescent COVID-19. The sample was peripheral blood. This chain connects TRBV5-4 to TRBJ2-7; TRBD2 might be the D (6 bases). The CDR3 protein is CASSAGLRTYEQYF. CDR3 nucleotides: TGTGCCAGCAGCGCGGGACTTCGGACCTACGAGCAGTACTTC.